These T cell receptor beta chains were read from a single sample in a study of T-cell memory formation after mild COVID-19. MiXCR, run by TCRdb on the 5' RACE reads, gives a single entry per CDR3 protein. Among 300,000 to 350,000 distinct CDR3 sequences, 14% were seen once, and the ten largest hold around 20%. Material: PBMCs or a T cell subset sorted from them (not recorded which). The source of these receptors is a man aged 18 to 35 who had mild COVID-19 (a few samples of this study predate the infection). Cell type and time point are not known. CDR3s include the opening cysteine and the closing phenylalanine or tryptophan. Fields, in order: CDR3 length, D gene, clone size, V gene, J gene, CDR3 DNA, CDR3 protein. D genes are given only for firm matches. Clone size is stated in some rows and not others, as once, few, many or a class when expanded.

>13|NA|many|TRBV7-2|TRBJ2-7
TGTGCCAGCAGCCGGGACCGGCCCTACGAGCAGTACTTC
CASSRDRPYEQYF
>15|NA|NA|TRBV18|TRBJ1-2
TGTGCCAGCTCACCTAACGCACAAGGGGCCTATGGCTACACCTTC
CASSPNAQGAYGYTF
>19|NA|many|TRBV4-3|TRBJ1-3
TGCGCCAGCAGCCAAGATCAGTGGTCGGCGCCAAGCTCTGGAAACACCATATATTTT
CASSQDQWSAPSSGNTIYF
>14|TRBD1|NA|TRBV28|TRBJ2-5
TGTGCCAGCAGGAGCGAGGGGGCTGTGGAGACCCAGTACTTC
CASRSEGAVETQYF
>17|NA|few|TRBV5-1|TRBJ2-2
TGCGCCAGCAGCTTGGGAACAGGGACGCGGAACACCGGGGAGCTGTTTTTT
CASSLGTGTRNTGELFF
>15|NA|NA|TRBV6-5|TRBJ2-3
TGTGCCAGCAGCCCCCTCAATCCTGGGGAGGATACGCAGTATTTT
CASSPLNPGEDTQYF
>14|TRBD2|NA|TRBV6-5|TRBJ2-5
TGTGCCAGCAGTTATGGACTAGACAAGAAGACCCAGTACTTC
CASSYGLDKKTQYF
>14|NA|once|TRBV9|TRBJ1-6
TGTGCCAGCAGAAACCGGGACCCCAGTTCACCCCTCCACTTT
CASRNRDPSSPLHF
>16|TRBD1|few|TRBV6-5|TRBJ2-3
TGTGCCAGCAGTTACAGGGGGACAGGGCAAGGTGATACGCAGTATTTT
CASSYRGTGQGDTQYF
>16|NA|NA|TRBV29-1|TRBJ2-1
TGCAGCGTTGAAGATCTGGGCTCGAGCTCCTACAATGAGCAGTTCTTC
CSVEDLGSSSYNEQFF
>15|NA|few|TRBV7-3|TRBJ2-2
TGTGCCAGCAGATTATTGGCAGGTGGTGGCGGGGAGCTGTTTTTT
CASRLLAGGGGELFF
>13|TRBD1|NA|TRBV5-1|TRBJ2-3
TGCGCCAGCAGTTGGACAGGGGGCAAAATTATGTATTTT
CASSWTGGKIMYF
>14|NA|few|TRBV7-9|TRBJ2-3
TGTGCCAGCAGCTTACCCTTTAGCACAGATACGCAGTATTTT
CASSLPFSTDTQYF
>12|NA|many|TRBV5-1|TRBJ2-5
TGCGCCAGCAGGTCAGGGAGCGAGACCCAGTACTTC
CASRSGSETQYF
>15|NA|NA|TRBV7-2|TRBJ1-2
TGTGCCAGCAGCTTAGAGCGTCCTAGGGTGGGTGGCTACACCTTC
CASSLERPRVGGYTF
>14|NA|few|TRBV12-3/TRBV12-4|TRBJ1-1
TGTGCCAGCAGGAACAGGGCCGGGTACACTGAAGCTTTCTTT
CASRNRAGYTEAFF
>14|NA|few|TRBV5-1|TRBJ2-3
TGCGCCAGCAGCTTTCAGGGGAGTCAAGGTACGCAGTATTTT
CASSFQGSQGTQYF
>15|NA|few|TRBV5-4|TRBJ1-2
TGTGCCAGCAGCTTGGGAAGCCTCCCTAACTATGGCTACACCTTC
CASSLGSLPNYGYTF
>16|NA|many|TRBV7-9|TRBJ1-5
TGTGCCAGCAGCCCCGGGAGGGGGGTCAACAATCAGCCCCAGCATTTT
CASSPGRGVNNQPQHF
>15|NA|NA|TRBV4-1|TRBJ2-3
TGCGCCAGCAGCCAAGACGGCAGGGGAACAGATACGCAGTATTTT
CASSQDGRGTDTQYF
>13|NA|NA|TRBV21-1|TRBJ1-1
TGTGCCAGCAGCAACAGGGTTTCCACTGAAGCTTTCTTT
CASSNRVSTEAFF
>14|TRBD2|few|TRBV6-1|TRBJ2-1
TGTGCCAGCAGGGGACTAGCGGATTACAATGAGCAGTTCTTC
CASRGLADYNEQFF
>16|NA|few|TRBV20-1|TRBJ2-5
TGCAGTGCTGGTAGTGGGGTTAGGCGCGGACAAAAGACCCAGTACTTC
CSAGSGVRRGQKTQYF
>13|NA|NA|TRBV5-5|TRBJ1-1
TGTGCCAGCAGCCTTAATGATGGGACTGAAGCTTTCTTT
CASSLNDGTEAFF
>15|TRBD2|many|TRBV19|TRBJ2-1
TGTGCCAGTAGTAAGACTAGCGGCTCCTACAATGAGCAGTTCTTC
CASSKTSGSYNEQFF
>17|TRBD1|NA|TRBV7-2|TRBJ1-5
TGTGCCAGCAGCTTAGGGACAGGGACTCGGAGCAATCAGCCCCAGCATTTT
CASSLGTGTRSNQPQHF
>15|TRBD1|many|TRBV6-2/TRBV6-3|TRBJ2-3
TGTGCCAGCAGTTACAGGGGGCGAGGCACAGATACGCAGTATTTT
CASSYRGRGTDTQYF
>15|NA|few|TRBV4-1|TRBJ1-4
TGCGCCAGCAGCCAAGAGGGGACCACTAATGAAAAACTGTTTTTT
CASSQEGTTNEKLFF
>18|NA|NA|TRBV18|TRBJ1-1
TGTGCCAGCTCACCAGCATCGCGTGGAGGCACCTTGAACACTGAAGCTTTCTTT
CASSPASRGGTLNTEAFF
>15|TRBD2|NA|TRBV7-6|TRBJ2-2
TGTGCCAGCAGCTTCGAAGCGGGGGGGACCGGGGAGCTGTTTTTT
CASSFEAGGTGELFF
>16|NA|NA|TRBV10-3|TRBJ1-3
TGTGCCATCAGTGAGTCCCAATGGGGGCGCGGAAACACCATATATTTT
CAISESQWGRGNTIYF
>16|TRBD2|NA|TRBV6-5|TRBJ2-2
TGTGCCAGCAGCTTAATAGCGGGGGAGGAGTCCGGGGAGCTGTTTTTT
CASSLIAGEESGELFF
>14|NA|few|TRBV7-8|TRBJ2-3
TGTGCCAGCGTGGACTGGGGCAGGACAGATACGCAGTATTTT
CASVDWGRTDTQYF
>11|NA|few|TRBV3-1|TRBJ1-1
TGTGCCAGCAGCCAAGCCGGGGAAGCTTTCTTT
CASSQAGEAFF
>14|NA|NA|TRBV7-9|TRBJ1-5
TGTGCCAGCAGCCCAGGGTTGGTCGATCAGCCCCAGCATTTT
CASSPGLVDQPQHF
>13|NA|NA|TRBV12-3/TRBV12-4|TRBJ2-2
TGTGCCAGCAGTGGCAGGTTGGCCGGGGAGCTGTTTTTT
CASSGRLAGELFF
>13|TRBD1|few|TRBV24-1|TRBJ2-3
TGTGCCACCACAGGGACAGGGCGGGATACGCAGTATTTT
CATTGTGRDTQYF
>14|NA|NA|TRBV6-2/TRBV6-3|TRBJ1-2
TGTGCCAGCAGTTACGTCTTGACCCGCTATGGCTACACCTTC
CASSYVLTRYGYTF
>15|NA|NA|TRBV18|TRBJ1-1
TGTGCCAGCTCAGAACAAAGGGTGTCTGTCGCTGAAGCTTTCTTT
CASSEQRVSVAEAFF
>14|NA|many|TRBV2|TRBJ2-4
TGTGCCAGCAGTGACGGACTAGCCAAAAACATTCAGTACTTC
CASSDGLAKNIQYF
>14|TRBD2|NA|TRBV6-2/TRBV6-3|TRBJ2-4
TGTGCCAGCAGTTTCACTAGCGGGGGGCTGTCGGTGTACTTC
CASSFTSGGLSVYF
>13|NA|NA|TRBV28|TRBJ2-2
TGTGCCAGCAGTAAAAGGGGGACCGGGGAGCTGTTTTTT
CASSKRGTGELFF
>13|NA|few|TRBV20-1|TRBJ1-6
TGCAGTGCTAGAGATCAGTTTAATTCACCCCTCCACTTT
CSARDQFNSPLHF
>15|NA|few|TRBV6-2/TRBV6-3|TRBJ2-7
TGTGCCAGCAGAGGGGCCAGGGCCACCTCCTACGAGCAGTACTTC
CASRGARATSYEQYF
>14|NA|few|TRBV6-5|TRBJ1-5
TGTGCCAGCAGTTTGGTGGGGGAGGGTCAGCCCCAGCATTTT
CASSLVGEGQPQHF
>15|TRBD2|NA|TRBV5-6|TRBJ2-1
TGTGCCAGCAGCTTGGTTTCTAGCGGCTTCAATGAGCAGTTCTTC
CASSLVSSGFNEQFF
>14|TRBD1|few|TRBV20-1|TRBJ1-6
TGCAGTGCTAGTTTAGCAGGGGGGAATTCACCCCTCCACTTT
CSASLAGGNSPLHF
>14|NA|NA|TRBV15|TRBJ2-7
TGTGCCACCAGCTCAATCAGGGACTCCTACGAGCAGTACTTC
CATSSIRDSYEQYF
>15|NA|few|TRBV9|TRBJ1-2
TGTGCCAGCAGCACTTCGACCAGGGGCGCCTATGGCTACACCTTC
CASSTSTRGAYGYTF
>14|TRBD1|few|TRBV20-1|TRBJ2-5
TGCAGTGCTAGAGGGACAGGGGGTGAAGAGACCCAGTACTTC
CSARGTGGEETQYF
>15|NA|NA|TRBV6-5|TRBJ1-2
TGTGCCAGCAGTTACTCGAGAGGGACTAACTATGGCTACACCTTC
CASSYSRGTNYGYTF
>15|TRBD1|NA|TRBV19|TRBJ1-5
TGTGCCAGTAGTATAGTTTTGACAGGGCATCAGCCCCAGCATTTT
CASSIVLTGHQPQHF
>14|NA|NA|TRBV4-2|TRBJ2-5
TGTGCCAGCAGCCAAGACGACCTGAGTGAGACCCAGTACTTC
CASSQDDLSETQYF
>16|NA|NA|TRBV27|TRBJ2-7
TGTGCCAGCAGCATACAGGGACCCCCAAGCTCCTACGAGCAGTACTTC
CASSIQGPPSSYEQYF
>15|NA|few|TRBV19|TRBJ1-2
TGTGCCAGTAGTATTCAGGACGGCTATAACTATGGCTACACCTTC
CASSIQDGYNYGYTF
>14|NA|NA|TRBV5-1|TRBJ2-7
TGCGCCAGCCAACGGCCGGAGGGCTCCTACGAGCAGTACTTC
CASQRPEGSYEQYF